The 2 T cell receptor beta chains listed next were all sequenced from one sample in a study of cytomegalovirus exposure and HLA in healthy donors. PCR amplification relied on 60 Vbeta primers (plus 13 Jbeta primers). This table comes from immunoSEQ multiplex PCR, and its TCRdb copy is limited to in-frame clones, with some not included. This table holds 70,000 to 85,000 clones. The material sequenced was PBMCs. The receptors originated from a female donor in good health and CMV-seropositive.

The CDR3 loop reads CASSTGVAGLTIYF. CDR3 in DNA: TGTGCCAGCAGCACCGGGGTGGCGGGGTTGACCATATATTTT. The rearrangement links TRBV7-8 to TRBJ1-3, with unresolved D. There are 14 residues in the CDR3. Germline lookup yields CDR1 SGHVS and CDR2 FQNEAQ. The V end lost 5 bases, the J end lost 10 bases, and 18 bases lay between the germline ends.

V and J are TRBV28 and TRBJ2-1; 11 bases line up with TRBD2. CDR3 length: 18 residues. V was clipped by 3 bases and J by 4 bases; unmatched bases: 11. Germline V gives CDR1 MDHEN, CDR2 SYDVKM. CDR3 protein: CASSFQVPGTSGYNEQFF. As DNA, the CDR3 is TGTGCCAGCAGTTTCCAAGTTCCCGGGACTAGCGGTTACAATGAGCAGTTCTTC.